What follows is one T cell receptor beta chain and its context. Its specificity is unknown. The V end was cut by 4 bases, the J end by 5 bases, with 9 bases between. Germline V gene data show CDR1 as SGHVS and CDR2 as FQNEAQ. This CDR3 is 13 amino acids long. These data come from a study of cytomegalovirus exposure and HLA in healthy donors. Study-wide results and limits: Using the classifier, cytomegalovirus status was reportedly diagnosed with high specificity and sensitivity. In an earlier analysis, about 87% or about 30%: the productive usage of most TCR beta V segments. TCR beta chain V- and J-gene trimming was linked, in a later analysis, to a missense variant in DCLRE1C. The study carried out a later analysis of TCR beta sequences. It associated some 18,000 of them with specific HLA alleles at a false discovery rate of 0.05.

PCR was performed using 60 Vbeta and 13 Jbeta primers. Sequencing was performed with immunoSEQ multiplex PCR; in TCRdb, only in-frame clones are kept and a portion is missing. The sample includes around 60,000 clones. The chain recombines TRBV7-8 with TRBJ1-5; TRBD1 is a possible D gene (5 bases). This TCR was sampled from a woman between 18 and 29 years old in good health and CMV-seronegative. Material for sequencing was PBMCs. This chain's CDR3 is CASSSGRDQPQHF. The CDR3 DNA reads TGTGCCAGCAGCTCAGGGAGGGATCAGCCCCAGCATTTT.